This note documents a single T cell receptor (beta chain) sequence. Its antigen remains unknown. At one of its ends the junction is not consistent with the germline gene, which may arise from a read error. Unsorted bulk tissue, about 18-32 mg of it, served as the source for co-extraction of RNA and DNA. A primer matching the constant region was used to make TCR beta cDNA from approximately 0.45 ug of total RNA. Construction of TCR beta libraries relied on three successive nested multiplex PCR rounds employing slightly modified ARM-PCR. TRBV1-TRBV30 forward primers paired with a C-beta reverse primer were used in the first two PCR rounds, which ran roughly 9 cycles each. TCRdb re-called the multiplex PCR reads with MiXCR, one entry per CDR3 protein. The sample consists of 25,000 or so distinct CDR3 sequences, roughly three quarters of them appearing once. Germline V gene data show CDR1 as ENHRY and CDR2 as SYGVKD. The CDR3 has 15 residues.

The data are from a study of tumor-infiltrating lymphocytes in primary liver carcinoma. Findings of the study overall: No more than about 8-24% of top clones could be seen in all five tumor regions. Top-250-clone fractions were significantly higher in tumors than in blood (p = 0.039).

The sample consisted of liver tumor tissue from sampling region 5. Stated subset: tumor region T5, tumor centre. This chain joins TRBV10-3 and TRBJ2-5; D uncertain. The sequence was obtained from a young woman with primary liver carcinoma and hepatitis B virus infection. This chain's CDR3 is CATCESATRQETQYF. The CDR3 DNA is TGTGCCACCTGTGAGTCGGCTACCAGACAAGAGACTCAGTACTTC.